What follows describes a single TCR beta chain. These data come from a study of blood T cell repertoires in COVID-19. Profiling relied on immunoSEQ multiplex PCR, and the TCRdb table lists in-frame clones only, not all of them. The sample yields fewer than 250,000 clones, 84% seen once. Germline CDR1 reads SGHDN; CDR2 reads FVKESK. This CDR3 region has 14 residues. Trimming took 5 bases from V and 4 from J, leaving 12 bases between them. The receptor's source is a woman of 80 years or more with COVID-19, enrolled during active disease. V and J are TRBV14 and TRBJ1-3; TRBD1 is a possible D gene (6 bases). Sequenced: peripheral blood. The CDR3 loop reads CASSLPGHGNTIYF. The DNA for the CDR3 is TGTGCCAGCAGCTTACCGGGACACGGAAACACCATATATTTT.